These T cell receptor beta chains were read from a single sample in a study of T cell changes during pregnancy in multiple sclerosis. Clones were read by immunoSEQ multiplex PCR, and TCRdb kept only the in-frame ones, dropping some. The sample yields 30,000 to 50,000 clones, approximately 90% seen once. This material consisted of CD4+ T cells from peripheral blood mononuclear cells, taken in the first trimester of pregnancy. Source of these receptors: a female donor in good health, enrolled as a control in a pregnancy study. Both conserved end residues are part of each CDR3. The D gene is left open where the match is weak. Part of the rows lack a size; the others show once, few, many or a class for expanded clones.

J: TRBJ2-5; V: TRBV19; D: -; size: once; DNA: TGTGCCAGTAGTATGGTGCGGCGGACTTCTGGGGGGCAGTACTTC; CDR3: CASSMVRRTSGGQYF
J: TRBJ2-5; V: TRBV5-5; D: -; size: -; DNA: TGTGCCAGCAGCCCTCTCCGGGGGGCGGGATTGGAGACCCAGTACTTC; CDR3: CASSPLRGAGLETQYF
J: TRBJ2-5; V: TRBV9; D: TRBD1; size: -; DNA: TGTGCCAGCAGCGATGGGACAGTAAGGTACCAAGAGACCCAGTACTTC; CDR3: CASSDGTVRYQETQYF
J: TRBJ2-7; V: TRBV6-1; D: TRBD2; size: -; DNA: TGTGCCAGCAGTGAAAATTTCCGGGGGGTCCCTGGCCCCGAGCAGTACTTC; CDR3: CASSENFRGVPGPEQYF
J: TRBJ2-5; V: TRBV28; D: -; size: -; DNA: TGTGCCAGCAGTTTAACCCACACCCAAGAGACCCAGTACTTC; CDR3: CASSLTHTQETQYF
J: TRBJ2-7; V: TRBV18; D: -; size: -; DNA: TGTGCCAGCTCGGCCGGGTCAAGCTCCTACGAGCAGTACTTC; CDR3: CASSAGSSSYEQYF
J: TRBJ2-7; V: TRBV2; D: TRBD1; size: -; DNA: TGTGCCAGCAGGGCACCGGGACAGGGGCAAGAGCAGTACTTC; CDR3: CASRAPGQGQEQYF
J: TRBJ2-2; V: TRBV4-2; D: TRBD2; size: -; DNA: TGTGCCAGCAGCCTTCGACTAGCGGGGGGGACGAACACCGGGGAGCTGTTTTTT; CDR3: CASSLRLAGGTNTGELFF
J: TRBJ2-2; V: TRBV5-4; D: TRBD1; size: -; DNA: TGTGCCAGCAGCTCTACAGGGGGGAACACCGGGGAGCTGTTTTTT; CDR3: CASSSTGGNTGELFF
J: TRBJ1-2; V: TRBV7-2; D: -; size: -; DNA: TGTGCCAGCAGCTTAGAGGGCGGGGGGGGTGGCTACACCTTC; CDR3: CASSLEGGGGGYTF
J: TRBJ2-3; V: TRBV7-2; D: TRBD2; size: -; DNA: TGTGCCAGCAGCTTAAGTAGTCTAGCGGGGGGGATTACAGATACGCAGTATTTT; CDR3: CASSLSSLAGGITDTQYF
J: TRBJ2-3; V: TRBV5-1; D: -; size: -; DNA: TGCGCCAGCAGCTTGGGTTCGACTAGCACAGATACGCAGTATTTT; CDR3: CASSLGSTSTDTQYF
J: TRBJ2-1; V: TRBV30; D: TRBD1; size: -; DNA: TGTGCCGGGGGCGGGACAGGGAATGAGCAGTTCTTC; CDR3: CAGGGTGNEQFF
J: TRBJ1-2; V: TRBV4-1; D: -; size: -; DNA: TGCGCCAGCAGCCAAGCGGCAGGGCCGCAGTATGGCTACACCTTC; CDR3: CASSQAAGPQYGYTF
J: TRBJ2-5; V: TRBV11-2; D: TRBD2; size: once; DNA: TGTGCCAGCTCCGAGCGGGGACTAGGGTACCAAGAGACCCAGTACTTC; CDR3: CASSERGLGYQETQYF
J: TRBJ2-7; V: TRBV4-2; D: -; size: -; DNA: TGTGCCAGCAGCCAAGATTTACTAGCAGCCTACGAGCAGTACTTC; CDR3: CASSQDLLAAYEQYF
J: TRBJ2-1; V: TRBV11-1; D: TRBD1; size: -; DNA: TGTGCCAGCAGCCGGGACAGAGACAATGAGCAGTTCTTC; CDR3: CASSRDRDNEQFF
J: TRBJ1-6; V: TRBV30; D: -; size: -; DNA: TGTGCCTGGAGTGTACTGTCGCCAGGGGTTTCACCCCTCCACTTT; CDR3: CAWSVLSPGVSPLHF
J: TRBJ1-2; V: TRBV9; D: TRBD1; size: -; DNA: TGTGCCAGCAGCGTAGGACAGGGAAACTATGGCTACACCTTC; CDR3: CASSVGQGNYGYTF
J: TRBJ2-5; V: TRBV29-1; D: TRBD2; size: -; DNA: TGCAGCGTTGAGGTGGCTAGCGGGGGGAGGTTCCAAGAGACCCAGTACTTC; CDR3: CSVEVASGGRFQETQYF
J: TRBJ1-3; V: TRBV9; D: -; size: -; DNA: TGTGCCAGCAGCGTAGCAGTCTCTGGAAACACCATATATTTT; CDR3: CASSVAVSGNTIYF
J: TRBJ1-2; V: TRBV7-2; D: -; size: once; DNA: TGTGCCAGCAGTCTAGCTCCCTCAGACTATGGCTACACCTTC; CDR3: CASSLAPSDYGYTF